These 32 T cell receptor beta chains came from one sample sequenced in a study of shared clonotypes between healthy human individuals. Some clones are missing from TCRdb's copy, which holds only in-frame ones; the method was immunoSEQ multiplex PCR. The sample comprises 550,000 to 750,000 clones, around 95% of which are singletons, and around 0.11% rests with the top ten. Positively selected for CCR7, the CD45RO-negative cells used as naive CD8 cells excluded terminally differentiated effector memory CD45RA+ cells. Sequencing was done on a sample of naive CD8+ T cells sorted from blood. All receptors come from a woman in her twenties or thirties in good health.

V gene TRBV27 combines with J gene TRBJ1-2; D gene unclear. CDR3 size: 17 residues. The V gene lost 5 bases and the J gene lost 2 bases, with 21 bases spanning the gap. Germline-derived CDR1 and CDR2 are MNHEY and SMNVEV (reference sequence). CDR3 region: CASSPIPPSKENYGYTF. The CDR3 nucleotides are TGTGCCAGCAGTCCAATACCCCCCTCAAAAGAAAACTATGGCTACACCTTC.

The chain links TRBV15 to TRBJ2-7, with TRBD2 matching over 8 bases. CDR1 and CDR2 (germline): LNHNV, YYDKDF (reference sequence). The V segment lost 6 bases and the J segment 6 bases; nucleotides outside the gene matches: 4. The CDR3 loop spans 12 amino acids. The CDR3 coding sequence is TGTGCCACCAGGTCAAGCGGGAGCGAGCAGTACTTC. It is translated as CATRSSGSEQYF.

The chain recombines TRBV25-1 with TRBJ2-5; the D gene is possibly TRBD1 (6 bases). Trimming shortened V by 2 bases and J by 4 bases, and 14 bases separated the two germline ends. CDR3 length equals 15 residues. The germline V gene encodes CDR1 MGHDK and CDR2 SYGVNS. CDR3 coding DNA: TGTGCCAGCAGTGAAGGGACGGAAGGGGGAGAGACCCAGTACTTC. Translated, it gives CASSEGTEGGETQYF.

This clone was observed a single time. The CDR3 here is CASSLRLAGGLDEQFF. CDR3 sequence (DNA): TGCGCCAGCAGCCTTCGACTAGCGGGAGGGCTAGATGAGCAGTTCTTC. The chain recombines TRBV4-1 with TRBJ2-1, with 14 bases fitting TRBD2. V shed 4 bases and J 8 bases; nucleotides not matched to a gene: 7. CDR3 length equals 16 residues. CDR1 and CDR2 (germline): MGHRA, YSYEKL.

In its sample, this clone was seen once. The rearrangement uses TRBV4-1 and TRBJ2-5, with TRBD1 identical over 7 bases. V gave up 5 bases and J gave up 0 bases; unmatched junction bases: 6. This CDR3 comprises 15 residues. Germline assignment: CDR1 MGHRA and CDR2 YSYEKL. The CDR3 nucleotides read TGCGCCAGCAGCGTTGGGACAGATAACCAAGAGACCCAGTACTTC. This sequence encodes CASSVGTDNQETQYF.

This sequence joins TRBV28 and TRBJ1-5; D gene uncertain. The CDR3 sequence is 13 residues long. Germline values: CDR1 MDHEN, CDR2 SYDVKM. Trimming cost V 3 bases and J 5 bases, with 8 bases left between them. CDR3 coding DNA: TGTGCCAGCAGTTTGGTTAGAGATCAGCCCCAGCATTTT. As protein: CASSLVRDQPQHF. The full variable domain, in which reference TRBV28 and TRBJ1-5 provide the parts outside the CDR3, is DVKVTQSSRYLVKRTGEKVFLECVQDMDHENMFWYRQDPGLGLRLIYFSYDVKMKEKGDIPEGYSVSREKKERFSLILESASTNQTSMYLCASSLVRDQPQHFGDGTRLSIL.

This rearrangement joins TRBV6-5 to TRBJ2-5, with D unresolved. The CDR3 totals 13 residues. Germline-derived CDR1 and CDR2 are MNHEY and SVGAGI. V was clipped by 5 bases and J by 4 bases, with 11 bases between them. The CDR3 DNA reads TGTGCCAGCAGTACAACATGGGGAGAGACCCAGTACTTC. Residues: CASSTTWGETQYF.

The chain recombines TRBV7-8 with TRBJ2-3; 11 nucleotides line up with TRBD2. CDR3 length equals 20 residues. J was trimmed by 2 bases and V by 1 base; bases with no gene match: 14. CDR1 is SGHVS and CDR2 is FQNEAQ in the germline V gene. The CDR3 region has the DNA TGTGCCAGCAGCTTAGTGTCCGAGACTAGCGGGATGGGCCCCACAGATACGCAGTATTTT. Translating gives CASSLVSETSGMGPTDTQYF.

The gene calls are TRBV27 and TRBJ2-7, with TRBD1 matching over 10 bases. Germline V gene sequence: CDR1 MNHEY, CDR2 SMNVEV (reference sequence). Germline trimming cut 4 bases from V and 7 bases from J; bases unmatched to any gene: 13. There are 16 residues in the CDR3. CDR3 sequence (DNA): TGTGCCAGCAGTTGGGGGCCGGGACAGGGGTCTCGGGAGCAGTACTTC. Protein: CASSWGPGQGSREQYF.

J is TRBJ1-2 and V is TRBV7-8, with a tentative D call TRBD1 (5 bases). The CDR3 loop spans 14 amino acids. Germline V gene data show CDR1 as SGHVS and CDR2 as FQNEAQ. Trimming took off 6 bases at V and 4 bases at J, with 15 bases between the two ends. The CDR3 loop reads CASSDPGRTYGYTF. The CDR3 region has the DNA TGTGCCAGCAGTGACCCGGGGCGGACCTATGGCTACACCTTC.

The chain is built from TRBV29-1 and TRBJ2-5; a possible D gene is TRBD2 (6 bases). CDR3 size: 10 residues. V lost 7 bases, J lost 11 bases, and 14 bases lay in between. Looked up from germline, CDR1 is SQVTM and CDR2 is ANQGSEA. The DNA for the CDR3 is TGCAGCGCCACCGGGACTGATCAGTACTTC. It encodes CSATGTDQYF.

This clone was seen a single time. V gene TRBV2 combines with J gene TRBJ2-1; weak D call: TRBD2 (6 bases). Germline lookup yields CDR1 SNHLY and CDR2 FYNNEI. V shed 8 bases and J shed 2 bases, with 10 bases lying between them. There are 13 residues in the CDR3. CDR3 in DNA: TGTGCCAGCCGCGGGACGACCTACAATGAGCAGTTCTTC. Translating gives CASRGTTYNEQFF.

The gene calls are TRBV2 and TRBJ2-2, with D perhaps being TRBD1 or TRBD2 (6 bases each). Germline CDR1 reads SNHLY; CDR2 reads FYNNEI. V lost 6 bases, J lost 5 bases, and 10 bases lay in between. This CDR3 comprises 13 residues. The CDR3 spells CASREGGTGELFF. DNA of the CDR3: TGTGCCAGCAGGGAGGGGGGTACCGGGGAGCTGTTTTTT.

CDR3: CASSLNRAAPYEQYF. The DNA of the CDR3 is TGTGCCAGCAGCCTCAACCGGGCCGCCCCCTACGAGCAGTACTTC. V and J are TRBV6-5 and TRBJ2-7; D uncertain. Trimming removed 6 bases at V and 2 bases at J, with 17 bases between. This CDR3 contains 15 residues. Germline-derived CDR1 and CDR2 are MNHEY and SVGAGI.

DNA of the CDR3: TGTGCCAGTAGTCCAGCAGGGGGCTCTTCCTACGAGCAGTACTTC. Translating gives CASSPAGGSSYEQYF. The chain couples TRBV19 to TRBJ2-7; 8 bases line up with TRBD1. This CDR3 has 15 amino acids. Germline assignment: CDR1 LNHDA and CDR2 SQIVND (reference sequence). J gave up 1 base and V 5 bases, and 7 bases lay outside the gene matches.

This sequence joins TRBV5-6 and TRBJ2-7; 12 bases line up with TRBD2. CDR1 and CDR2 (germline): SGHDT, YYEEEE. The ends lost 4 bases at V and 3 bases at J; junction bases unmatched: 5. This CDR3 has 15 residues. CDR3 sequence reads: CASSAGTSGFYEQYF. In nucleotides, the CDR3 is TGTGCCAGCAGCGCAGGGACTAGCGGGTTCTACGAGCAGTACTTC. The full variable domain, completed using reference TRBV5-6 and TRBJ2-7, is DAGVTQSPTHLIKTRGQQVTLRCSPKSGHDTVSWYQQALGQGPQFIFQYYEEEERQRGNFPDRFSGHQFPNYSSELNVNALLLGDSALYLCASSAGTSGFYEQYFGPGTRLTVT.

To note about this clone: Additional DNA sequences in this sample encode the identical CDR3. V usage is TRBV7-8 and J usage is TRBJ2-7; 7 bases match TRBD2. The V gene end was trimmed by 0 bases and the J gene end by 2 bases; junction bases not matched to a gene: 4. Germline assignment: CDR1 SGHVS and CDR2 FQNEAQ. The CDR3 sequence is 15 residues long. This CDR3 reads CASSLASGPTYEQYF. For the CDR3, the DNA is TGTGCCAGCAGCTTAGCTAGCGGGCCAACCTACGAGCAGTACTTC. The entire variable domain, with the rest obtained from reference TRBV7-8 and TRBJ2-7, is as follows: GAGVSQSPRYKVAKRGQDVALRCDPISGHVSLFWYQQALGQGPEFLTYFQNEAQLDKSGLPSDRFFAERPEGSVSTLKIQRTQQEDSAVYLCASSLASGPTYEQYFGPGTRLTVT.

The CDR3 DNA is TGTGCCACCAGCGCCCAACCTCGGGACCTCTACAATGAGCAGTTCTTC. Translating it yields CATSAQPRDLYNEQFF. The chain uses TRBV15 and TRBJ2-1, with D possibly being TRBD1 or TRBD2 (5 bases each). The CDR3 sequence is 16 residues long. Trimming left V 5 bases short and J 3 bases short, with 17 bases between. Germline V gene sequence: CDR1 LNHNV, CDR2 YYDKDF (reference sequence).

The CDR3 protein is CASSPGTAGHTYEQYF. The CDR3 bases are TGTGCCAGCAGCCCCGGGACTGCTGGGCATACCTACGAGCAGTACTTC. The chain recombines TRBV7-6 with TRBJ2-7; possibly TRBD2 for D (6 bases). The germline V gene has CDR1 SGHVS and CDR2 FNYEAQ. The ends were cut back, 5 bases at V and 2 bases at J, with 19 bases in the middle. The CDR3 runs to 16 residues.

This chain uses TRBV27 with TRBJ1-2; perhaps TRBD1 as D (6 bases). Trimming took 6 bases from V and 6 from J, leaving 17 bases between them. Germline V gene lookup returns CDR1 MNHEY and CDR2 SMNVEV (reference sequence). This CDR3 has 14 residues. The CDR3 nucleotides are TGTGCCAGCAGCAAAAATCGGGGGCTCGATGGCTACACCTTC. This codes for CASSKNRGLDGYTF.

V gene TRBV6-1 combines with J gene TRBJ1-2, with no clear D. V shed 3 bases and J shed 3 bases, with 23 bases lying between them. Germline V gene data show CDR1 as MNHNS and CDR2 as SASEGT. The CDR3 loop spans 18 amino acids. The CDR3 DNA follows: TGTGCCAGCAGTGAGTTTTTCGGACGGCTCCACGTGGACTATGGCTACACCTTC. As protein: CASSEFFGRLHVDYGYTF.

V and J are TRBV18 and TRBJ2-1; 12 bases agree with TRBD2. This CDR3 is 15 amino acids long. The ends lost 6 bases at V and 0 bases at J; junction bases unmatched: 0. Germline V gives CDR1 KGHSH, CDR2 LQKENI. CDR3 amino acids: CASSTSGGSYNEQFF. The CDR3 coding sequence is TGTGCCAGCTCGACTAGCGGGGGCTCCTACAATGAGCAGTTCTTC.

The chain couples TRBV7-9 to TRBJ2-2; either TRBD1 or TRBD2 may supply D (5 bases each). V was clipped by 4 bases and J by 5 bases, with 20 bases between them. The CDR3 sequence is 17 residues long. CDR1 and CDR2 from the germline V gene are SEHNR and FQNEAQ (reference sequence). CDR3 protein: CASSSPGGGEETGELFF. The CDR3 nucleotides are TGTGCCAGCAGCTCCCCCGGTGGGGGAGAAGAAACCGGGGAGCTGTTTTTT.

The CDR3 protein is CASSLGTGGKYEQYF. The CDR3, as DNA: TGTGCCAGCAGCCTCGGGACAGGGGGCAAGTACGAGCAGTACTTC. V gene TRBV11-2 combines with J gene TRBJ2-7; 12 bases fit TRBD1. The CDR3 sequence is 15 residues long. The junction had 6 bases not matched to a gene; V was cut back by 5 bases and J by 4 bases. The germline CDR1 and CDR2 sequences are SGHAT and FQNNGV.

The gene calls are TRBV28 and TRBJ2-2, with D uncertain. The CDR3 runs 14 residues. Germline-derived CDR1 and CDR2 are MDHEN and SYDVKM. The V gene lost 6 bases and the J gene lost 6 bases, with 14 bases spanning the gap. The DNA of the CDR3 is TGTGCCAGCAGCGCCCTCCCAAGAGCCGGGGAGCTGTTTTTT. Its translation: CASSALPRAGELFF.

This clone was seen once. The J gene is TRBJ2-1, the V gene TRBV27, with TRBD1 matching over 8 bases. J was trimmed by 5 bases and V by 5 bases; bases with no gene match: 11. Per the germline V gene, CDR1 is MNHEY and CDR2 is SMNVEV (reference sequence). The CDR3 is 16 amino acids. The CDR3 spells CASSPATGVFNNEQFF. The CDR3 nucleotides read TGTGCCAGCAGTCCCGCGACAGGGGTCTTTAACAATGAGCAGTTCTTC.

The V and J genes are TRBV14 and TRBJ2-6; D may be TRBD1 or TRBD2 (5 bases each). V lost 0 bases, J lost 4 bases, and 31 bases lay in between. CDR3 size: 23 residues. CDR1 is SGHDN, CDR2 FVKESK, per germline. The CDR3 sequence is CASSQDMSAGRNPYVFGANVLTF. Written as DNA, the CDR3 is TGTGCCAGCAGCCAAGATATGTCGGCAGGGAGAAATCCGTATGTGTTCGGGGCCAACGTCCTGACTTTC.

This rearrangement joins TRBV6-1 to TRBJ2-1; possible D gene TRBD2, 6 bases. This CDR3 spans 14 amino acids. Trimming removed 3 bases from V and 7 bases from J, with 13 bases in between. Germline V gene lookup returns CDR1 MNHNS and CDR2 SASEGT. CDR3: CASSEGLLGNEQFF. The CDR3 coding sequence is TGTGCCAGCAGTGAGGGACTCCTTGGGAATGAGCAGTTCTTC.

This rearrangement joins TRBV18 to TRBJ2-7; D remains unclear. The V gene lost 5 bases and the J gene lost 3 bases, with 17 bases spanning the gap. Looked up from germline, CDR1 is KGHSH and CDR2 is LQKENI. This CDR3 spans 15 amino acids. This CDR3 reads CASSSAPPLIYEQYF. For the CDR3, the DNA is TGTGCCAGCTCATCGGCCCCTCCTCTTATCTACGAGCAGTACTTC.

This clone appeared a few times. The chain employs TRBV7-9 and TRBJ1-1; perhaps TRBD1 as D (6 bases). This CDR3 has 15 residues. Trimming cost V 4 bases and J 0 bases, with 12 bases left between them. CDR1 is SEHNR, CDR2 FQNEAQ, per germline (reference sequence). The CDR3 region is CASSSGDRLNTEAFF. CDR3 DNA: TGTGCCAGCAGCTCCGGAGACAGGTTGAACACTGAAGCTTTCTTT.

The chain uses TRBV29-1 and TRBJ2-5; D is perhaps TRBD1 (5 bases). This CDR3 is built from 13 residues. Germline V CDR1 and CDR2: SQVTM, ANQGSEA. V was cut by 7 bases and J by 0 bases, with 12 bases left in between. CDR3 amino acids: CSARQPYQETQYF. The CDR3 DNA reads TGCAGCGCTCGACAGCCGTACCAAGAGACCCAGTACTTC.

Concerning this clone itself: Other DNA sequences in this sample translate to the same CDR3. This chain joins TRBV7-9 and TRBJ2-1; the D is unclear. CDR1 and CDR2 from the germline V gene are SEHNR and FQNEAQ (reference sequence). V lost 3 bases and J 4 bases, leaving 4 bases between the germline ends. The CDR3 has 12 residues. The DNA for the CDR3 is TGTGCCAGCAGCTTGGGGTACAATGAGCAGTTCTTC. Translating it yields CASSLGYNEQFF.